This is a list of T cell receptor beta chains from one sample in a study of beta chain features in type 1 diabetes. The repertoire was sequenced with immunoSEQ multiplex PCR; TCRdb's copy has only in-frame clones and lacks some. This table has 310,000 or so clones, approximately 8.2% appearing once. The source material was central memory CD4+ T cells from blood. These TCRs come from a woman in her late teens or twenties in good health. Both conserved end residues are part of each CDR3. Not all rows give a size; the values are once, few, many and, for expanded clones, a class.

abundance: few
v_gene: TRBV9
j_gene: TRBJ2-5
CDR3aa: CASSQERTSGGGETQYF

abundance: many
v_gene: TRBV28
j_gene: TRBJ2-1
CDR3aa: CASHPGYNEQFF

abundance: many
v_gene: TRBV28
j_gene: TRBJ2-2
CDR3aa: CASRTTNTGELFF

abundance: -
v_gene: TRBV6-5
j_gene: TRBJ1-3
CDR3aa: CASRGNNLGNTIYF

abundance: many
v_gene: TRBV18
j_gene: TRBJ2-5
CDR3aa: CASSPLEGPQETQYF

abundance: -
v_gene: TRBV15
j_gene: TRBJ1-2
CDR3aa: CATSRDPGQTDNYGYTF

abundance: few
v_gene: TRBV27
j_gene: TRBJ1-1
CDR3aa: CASSLKGSTEAFF

abundance: few
v_gene: TRBV29-1
j_gene: TRBJ2-3
CDR3aa: CSVEIGASGSLTDTQYF

abundance: -
v_gene: TRBV7-2
j_gene: TRBJ1-4
CDR3aa: CASSRDVHNEKLFF

abundance: few
v_gene: TRBV2
j_gene: TRBJ2-7
CDR3aa: CAGRQGLAYEQYF

abundance: many
v_gene: TRBV4-3
j_gene: TRBJ2-2
CDR3aa: CASSQDPRDVGTGELFF

abundance: -
v_gene: TRBV15
j_gene: TRBJ1-2
CDR3aa: CATSRDRVGPTGYTF

abundance: -
v_gene: TRBV5-1
j_gene: TRBJ2-5
CDR3aa: CASRTSGRETQYF

abundance: -
v_gene: TRBV5-1
j_gene: TRBJ1-4
CDR3aa: CASSPLFDEKLFF

abundance: -
v_gene: TRBV11-2
j_gene: TRBJ2-5
CDR3aa: CASSFSGYQETQYF

abundance: once
v_gene: TRBV11-2
j_gene: TRBJ2-4
CDR3aa: CASSLDRVGGIQYF

abundance: -
v_gene: TRBV10-3
j_gene: TRBJ2-7
CDR3aa: CAIRSDGRVPEQYF

abundance: few
v_gene: TRBV7-9
j_gene: TRBJ2-3
CDR3aa: CASSFDRVGDTQYF

abundance: -
v_gene: TRBV11-2
j_gene: TRBJ2-1
CDR3aa: CASSLDGRDSYNEQFF

abundance: -
v_gene: TRBV2
j_gene: TRBJ1-2
CDR3aa: CASSEFGGYTF